The 19 T cell receptor beta chains below all came from one sample that was sequenced in a study of regulatory T cells in long-lasting Graves disease. The time point: persistent/refractory GD, antithyroid drugs over 5 years with positive TRAb. The TCR library was prepared using RNA isolated from PBMCs. For TCR beta, libraries came from iRepertoire HTBI primers and Arm-PCR of CDR3 regions. MiXCR, run by TCRdb on the multiplex PCR reads, gives a single entry per CDR3 protein. Among 400,000 or so distinct CDR3 sequences listed, about 20% were seen once. Sequences were derived from peripheral blood mononuclear cells (PBMCs), sampled when the disease was refractory, from a patient treated with antithyroid drugs. All receptors come from a female donor with Graves disease.

This clonotype was observed at least ten times. The V gene is TRBV7-2, the J gene TRBJ1-1; D remains ambiguous. With 2 bases removed from V and 1 base from J, the gap between germline ends came to 14 bases. The germline gives CDR1 SGHTA, CDR2 FQGNSA. The CDR3 sequence is 16 residues long. CDR3: CASSLYIQTPNTEAFF. The CDR3 DNA reads as TGTGCCAGCAGCTTATATATCCAGACACCGAACACTGAAGCTTTCTTT.

In this sample, this clonotype turned up many times. The chain is built from TRBV27 and TRBJ1-6, with 10 bases aligning to TRBD1. Germline values: CDR1 MNHEY, CDR2 SMNVEV (reference sequence). This CDR3 has 16 amino acids. Trimming cost V 6 bases and J 0 bases; bases outside gene matches: 2. The CDR3 reads CASRGQGSSYNSPLHF. DNA of the CDR3: TGTGCCAGCAGGGGACAGGGGAGCTCCTATAATTCACCCCTCCACTTT.

A note on this clonotype: A much larger clone lies a single base off, so this may be a read error. V usage is TRBV27 and J usage is TRBJ1-1; D call uncertain. CDR1 MNHEY and CDR2 SMNVEV come from the germline V gene (reference sequence). CDR3 length equals 13 residues. For the CDR3, the DNA is TGTGCCAGCAGTAGGAACCGGAACACTGGAGCTTTCTTT. This encodes CASSRNRNTGAFF.

This clonotype has just one count. The chain couples TRBV11-1 to TRBJ2-2; TRBD2 matches 7 bases. Trimming took 1 base from V and 4 from J; bases not matched to a gene: 9. The CDR3 runs to 17 residues. The germline V gene has CDR1 SGHAT and CDR2 FQDESV (reference sequence). The CDR3 nucleotides are TGTGCCAGCAGCTTAGGGACTAGTGGTCCGGTCACCGGGGAGCTGTTTTTT. It codes for CASSLGTSGPVTGELFF.

This clonotype was observed a few times. The CDR3 region is CASSFDWTVYEQYF. The CDR3 DNA is TGTGCCAGCAGCTTCGACTGGACAGTCTACGAGCAGTACTTC. V and J are TRBV7-2 and TRBJ2-7, with D perhaps matching TRBD1 (6 bases). The length of the CDR3 is 14 residues. With 3 bases removed from V and 3 bases from J, the gap between germline ends came to 12 bases. CDR1 and CDR2 (germline): SGHTA, FQGNSA.

This clonotype was seen a few times. This chain connects TRBV24-1 to TRBJ1-1, with D possibly TRBD1 on 5 matching bases. V shed 4 bases and J shed 4 bases, with 12 bases lying between them. Per the germline V gene, CDR1 is KGHDR and CDR2 is SFDVKD. The CDR3 contains 14 residues. This chain's CDR3 is CATSDAGTGTEAFF. In DNA, the CDR3 is TGTGCCACCAGTGACGCGGGGACGGGCACTGAAGCTTTCTTT.

This clonotype showed up many times. The V gene is TRBV7-2, the J gene TRBJ1-1; weak D call: TRBD1 (5 bases). The CDR3 contains 14 residues. V was trimmed by 2 bases and J by 2 bases, leaving 9 bases between them. From germline, CDR1 is SGHTA and CDR2 FQGNSA. CDR3 loop: CASSLWGFNTEAFF. In nucleotides, the CDR3 is TGTGCCAGCAGCTTATGGGGCTTTAACACTGAAGCTTTCTTT.

This clonotype has at least ten counts. This rearrangement joins TRBV5-1 to TRBJ1-6, with 8 bases that match TRBD1. V lost 0 bases to trimming and J lost 10 bases; unmatched junction nucleotides: 6. In germline, CDR1 is SGHRS, CDR2 YFSETQ. This CDR3 contains 15 residues. The CDR3 bases are TGCGCCAGCAGCTTGGCCGACAGGGGAAAGTCACCCCTCCACTTT. Translating gives CASSLADRGKSPLHF. Full variable domain (missing parts from reference TRBV5-1 and TRBJ1-6): KAGVTQTPRYLIKTRGQQVTLSCSPISGHRSVSWYQQTPGQGLQFLFEYFSETQRNKGNFPGRFSGRQFSNSRSEMNVSTLELGDSALYLCASSLADRGKSPLHFGNGTRLTVT.

This clonotype has ten or more counts. CDR3 nucleotides: TGTGCCAGTGATTCAAGACAGTACTATGGGGAGACCCAGTACTTC. Residues: CASDSRQYYGETQYF. The chain links TRBV28 to TRBJ2-5; D might be TRBD1 (5 bases). The CDR3 spans 15 residues. V was trimmed by 9 bases and J by 5 bases, leaving 22 bases between them. Germline values: CDR1 MDHEN, CDR2 SYDVKM.

This rearrangement joins TRBV7-2 to TRBJ2-5; D is possibly TRBD1 (6 bases). CDR3 length: 15 amino acids. The V end was cut by 9 bases, the J end by 4 bases, with 21 bases between. From germline, CDR1 is SGHTA and CDR2 FQGNSA. The CDR3 DNA follows: TGTGCCAGTAGCCGAGGGGGATGGGGCGTAGAGACCCAGTACTTC. Translated: CASSRGGWGVETQYF.

This clonotype was found many times. The CDR3 DNA sequence: TGTGCCAGCAGTTACGCAGGGAACTATGGCTACACCTTC. Protein: CASSYAGNYGYTF. V usage is TRBV6-5 and J usage is TRBJ1-2; possibly TRBD1 for D (5 bases). V was trimmed by 2 bases and J by 2 bases, leaving 6 bases between them. The length of the CDR3 is 13 residues. CDR1 MNHEY and CDR2 SVGAGI come from the germline V gene.

This clonotype came up a few times. A junction end diverges from the germline sequence, so it may reflect a read error. J is TRBJ2-7 and V is TRBV6-5; D is possibly TRBD1 or TRBD2 (6 bases each). The CDR3 totals 16 residues. Germline V CDR1 and CDR2: MNHEY, SVGAGI. The CDR3 is CVSSYSGGGRPYEQYF. CDR3 nucleotide sequence: TGTGTCAGCAGTTACTCCGGGGGCGGCCGCCCCTACGAGCAGTACTTC.

This clonotype was detected many times. This chain joins TRBV6-1 and TRBJ1-1; maybe TRBD1 (5 bases). CDR3 size: 13 residues. Germline assignment: CDR1 MNHNS and CDR2 SASEGT. The V and J ends lost 2 bases and 5 bases respectively, with 9 bases between them. As DNA, the CDR3 is TGTGCCAGCAGTGAAACACAGGTGACTGAAGCTTTCTTT. Amino acids: CASSETQVTEAFF.

In its sample, this clonotype was seen a few times. The chain is built from TRBV3-1 and TRBJ1-5; no definite D call. V dropped 4 bases and J dropped 0 bases, with 10 bases sitting between them. This CDR3 region has 15 residues. Germline assignment: CDR1 LGHDT and CDR2 YNNKEL (reference sequence). The CDR3 DNA follows: TGTGCCAGCAGCCTAGGGATCTATAGCAATCAGCCCCAGCATTTT. This codes for CASSLGIYSNQPQHF.

A few counts support this clonotype. The chain recombines TRBV6-1 with TRBJ1-5; D gene unclear. This CDR3 region has 16 residues. With 3 bases removed from V and 3 bases from J, the gap between germline ends came to 15 bases. In germline, CDR1 is MNHNS, CDR2 SASEGT. The CDR3 loop reads CASSDQRRQLNQPQHF. CDR3 in DNA: TGTGCCAGCAGTGATCAAAGGAGGCAGCTCAATCAGCCCCAGCATTTT.

There are a few counts of this clonotype. The V and J genes are TRBV19 and TRBJ1-2; 7 bases fit TRBD1. In germline, CDR1 is LNHDA, CDR2 SQIVND (reference sequence). The CDR3 consists of 14 residues. The V and J ends lost 3 bases and 9 bases, in that order; junction bases with no gene match: 10. The CDR3 loop reads CASSISGQTSSYTF. The DNA of the CDR3 is TGTGCCAGTAGTATTTCGGGACAGACCTCGAGCTACACCTTC.

Ten or more counts support this clonotype. The chain has TRBV7-2 and TRBJ2-7; no clear D gene. Germline values: CDR1 SGHTA, CDR2 FQGNSA. This CDR3 contains 12 residues. The V end lost 1 base, the J end lost 5 bases, and 6 bases lay between the germline ends. This CDR3 reads CASSLGTNEQYF. In DNA form, the CDR3 reads TGTGCCAGCAGCTTAGGCACAAACGAGCAGTACTTC.

In this sample, this clonotype turned up many times. V and J are TRBV7-2 and TRBJ2-2; the D call may be TRBD1 or TRBD2 (6 bases each). CDR1 is SGHTA and CDR2 is FQGNSA in the germline V gene. Trimming took off 5 bases at V and 4 bases at J, with 17 bases between the two ends. CDR3 length: 16 amino acids. The CDR3 DNA reads as TGTGCCAGCAGCCGAATGGGGGGCCGCGGCACCGGGGAGCTGTTTTTT. It codes for CASSRMGGRGTGELFF.

This clonotype was seen repeatedly, ten times or more. CDR3 region: CASSRAGQVKEAFF. CDR3 in DNA: TGTGCCAGCAGTCGAGCGGGACAGGTTAAGGAAGCTTTCTTT. This chain joins TRBV6-1 and TRBJ1-1, with 8 nucleotides matching TRBD1. V was clipped by 5 bases and J by 8 bases; unmatched bases: 10. In germline, CDR1 is MNHNS, CDR2 SASEGT. The CDR3 contains 14 residues.